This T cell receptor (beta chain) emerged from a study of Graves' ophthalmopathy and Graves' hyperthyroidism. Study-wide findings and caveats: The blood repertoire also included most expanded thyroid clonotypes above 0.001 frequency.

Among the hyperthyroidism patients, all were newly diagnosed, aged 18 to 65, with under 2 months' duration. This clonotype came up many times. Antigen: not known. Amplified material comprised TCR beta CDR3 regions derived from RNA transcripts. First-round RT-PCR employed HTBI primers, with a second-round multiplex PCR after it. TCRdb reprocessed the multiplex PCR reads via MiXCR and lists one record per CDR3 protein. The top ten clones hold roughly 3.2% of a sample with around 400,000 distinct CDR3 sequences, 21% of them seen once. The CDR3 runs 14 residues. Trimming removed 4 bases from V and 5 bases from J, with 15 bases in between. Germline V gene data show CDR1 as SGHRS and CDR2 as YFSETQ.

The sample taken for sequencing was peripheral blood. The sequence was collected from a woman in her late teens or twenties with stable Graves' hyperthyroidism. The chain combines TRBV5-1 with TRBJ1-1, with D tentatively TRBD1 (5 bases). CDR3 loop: CASSGLGVVTEAFF. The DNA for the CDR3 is TGCGCCAGCAGCGGGCTGGGGGTAGTTACTGAAGCTTTCTTT.